Each of the 7 T cell receptor beta chains below was sequenced from the same sample in a study of blood T cells in healthy people across ages. Then a second PCR, running about 7 to 11 cycles, was carried out with a sample-barcoded 5' primer and a J-beta primer mix. Using its own MiXCR run on the 5' RACE reads, TCRdb lists one record per CDR3 protein. The sample has approximately 1.5 million distinct CDR3 sequences, under 55% seen once. The sample was blood. These receptors were collected from a woman in her late teens or twenties in good health.

Note on this clonotype: Germline is not matched at one junction end, which may reflect a read error. DNA of the CDR3: TGTACCAGCAGCTCCCCTAACAGGGGATCAGCCAAAAACATTCAGTACTTC. Translated, it gives CTSSSPNRGSAKNIQYF. This chain uses TRBV7-9 with TRBJ2-4, with TRBD1 identical over 7 bases. The germline CDR1 and CDR2 sequences are SEHNR and FQNEAQ (reference sequence). The length of the CDR3 is 17 residues.

With regard to this clonotype: One end of the junction varies from germline; a read error may be responsible. This chain connects TRBV7-2 to TRBJ2-7; 15 bases are shared with TRBD2. The CDR3 extends over 17 amino acids. Germline assignment: CDR1 SGHTA and CDR2 FQGNSA. CDR3 loop: CASSSPGGTSGGHEQYF. The CDR3 DNA sequence: TGCGCCAGCAGCTCCCCCGGTGGGACTAGCGGGGGGCATGAGCAGTACTTC.

The CDR3 DNA reads as TGCGCCAGCAGCGAGCTTGAGCGGGGGGATGAGCAGTTCTTC. Its translation: CASSELERGDEQFF. The chain is built from TRBV5-1 and TRBJ2-1, with TRBD2 identical over 9 bases. The CDR3 consists of 14 residues. The V gene's germline CDR1 is SGHRS and CDR2 YFSETQ. V shed 4 bases and J 8 bases; nucleotides not matched to a gene: 7.

Turning to this clonotype: One end of the junction is discordant with germline, which a read error may explain. J is TRBJ1-4 and V is TRBV12-3 or TRBV12-4; D is possibly TRBD1 (6 bases). The CDR3 sequence is 16 residues long. This CDR3 is CASSFVGAGANEKLFF. CDR3 bases: TGCGCCAGCAGTTTCGTGGGGGCTGGGGCTAATGAAAAACTGTTTTTT.

The CDR3 bases are TGCAGCGGCCGACTAGTCACAGATACGCAGTATTTT. It specifies CSGRLVTDTQYF. The chain has TRBV29-1 and TRBJ2-3; D possibly corresponds to TRBD2 (6 bases). Looked up from germline, CDR1 is SQVTM and CDR2 is ANQGSEA. The germline V and J ends were trimmed by 7 bases and 2 bases, with 10 bases remaining between them. The CDR3 has 12 amino acids.

The chain links TRBV20-1 to TRBJ1-2, with D uncertain. V lost 2 bases, J lost 5 bases, and 9 bases lay in between. Germline values: CDR1 DFQATT, CDR2 SNEGSKA (reference sequence). CDR3 length: 12 residues. The CDR3 sequence: CSARSPGYGYTF. Here the CDR3 DNA reads TGCAGTGCTAGATCCCCCGGATATGGCTACACCTTC.

The chain recombines TRBV7-2 with TRBJ1-1; no clear D. Trimming took off 0 bases at V and 3 bases at J, with 5 bases between the two ends. CDR1 is SGHTA and CDR2 is FQGNSA in the germline V gene. The CDR3 totals 13 residues. CDR3 loop: CASSLAQDTEAFF. The CDR3 coding sequence is TGTGCCAGCAGCTTAGCCCAGGACACTGAAGCTTTCTTT.